This T cell receptor (beta chain) was sequenced in a study of OX40 agonist ivuxolimab in advanced cancers. This clone was detected a few times. Only in-frame clones appear in the TCRdb table, and some are missing; sequencing was by immunoSEQ multiplex PCR. The table has roughly 25,000 clones, roughly 66% seen once. Sequencing used CD4+ or CD8+ T cells sorted from blood, obtained in a trial of the OX40 agonist ivuxolimab. The clonotype originates from an adult with an advanced solid tumor such as melanoma, head and neck, liver or kidney cancer.

The CDR3 DNA reads TGTGCCAGCAGCCCTGGCATTGGCGCCGGGGGCTACACCTTC. It encodes CASSPGIGAGGYTF. J is TRBJ1-2 and V is TRBV11-1; D uncertain. The germline gives CDR1 SGHAT, CDR2 FQDESV (reference sequence). Trimming took off 5 bases at V and 8 bases at J, with 18 bases between the two ends. The CDR3 extends over 14 amino acids.